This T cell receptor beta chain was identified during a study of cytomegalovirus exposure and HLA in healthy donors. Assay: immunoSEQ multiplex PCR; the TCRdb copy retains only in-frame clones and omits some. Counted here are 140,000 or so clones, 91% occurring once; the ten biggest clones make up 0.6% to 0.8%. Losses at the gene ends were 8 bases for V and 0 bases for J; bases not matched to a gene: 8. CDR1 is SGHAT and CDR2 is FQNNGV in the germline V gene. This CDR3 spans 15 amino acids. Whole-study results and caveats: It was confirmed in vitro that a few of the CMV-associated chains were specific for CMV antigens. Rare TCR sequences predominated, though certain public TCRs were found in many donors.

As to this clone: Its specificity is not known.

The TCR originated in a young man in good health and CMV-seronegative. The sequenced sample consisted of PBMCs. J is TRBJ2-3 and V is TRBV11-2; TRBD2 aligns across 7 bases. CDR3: CASGLGGRSTDTQYF. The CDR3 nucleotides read TGTGCCAGCGGACTCGGGGGGAGAAGCACAGATACGCAGTATTTT.